This TCR beta chain was documented in a study of T-cell reconstitution after alpha-beta-depleted transplantation in children. Study-wide results and caveats: T-cell counts and diversity were attributed mostly to newly produced T cells one year after transplant. Several hundred rapidly expanded clones from non-depleted graft cells reportedly supplied alpha-beta T cells about two months post-transplant.

Unique molecular identifiers were used to barcode this TCRbeta library. One entry per CDR3 protein results from TCRdb running MiXCR on the PCR reads. This sample has 300,000 to 350,000 distinct CDR3 sequences, with roughly 17% found just once. This clonotype was picked up a small number of times. Antigen: not known. The sequence derives from a male patient aged 2 to 10 who had a stem cell transplant for acute lymphoblastic leukemia, so the T cells may come from the graft donor. The source was PBMCs, mostly from graft donor cells, collected 360 days after TCRalphabeta/CD19-depleted stem cell transplant.

DNA of the CDR3: TGCAGTGCTAGAGGCGGGAGAGAATCCAATGAGCAGTTCTTC. Residues: CSARGGRESNEQFF. The chain is built from TRBV20-1 and TRBJ2-1, with 7 nucleotides matching TRBD2. This CDR3 is 14 amino acids long. Trimming removed 1 base from V and 6 bases from J; junction bases left unmatched: 6. Germline V gene sequence: CDR1 DFQATT, CDR2 SNEGSKA (reference sequence).